This is a list of T cell receptor beta chains from one sample in a study of blood T cell repertoires in COVID-19. Repertoires were generated with immunoSEQ multiplex PCR, while TCRdb's copy carries only in-frame clones and drops some. The table has around 340,000 clones, 86% seen once. Specimen: PBMCs or T cells enriched from blood (not recorded which). The source is a woman in her thirties or forties with acute COVID-19. Each CDR3 is given with its conserved first and last residue. The D gene is left open where the match is weak. Clone size appears in some rows only: once, few, many, or a class for an expanded clone.

- | few | TRBJ2-5 | TRBV7-9 | CASSLAQGQETQYF | TGTGCCAGCAGCTTAGCGCAGGGGCAAGAGACCCAGTACTTC
TRBD2 | - | TRBJ2-7 | TRBV10-1 | CASSESSPAGGTYEQYF | TGCGCCAGCAGTGAGTCGAGCCCAGCGGGAGGAACCTACGAGCAGTACTTC
- | - | TRBJ1-2 | TRBV25-1 | CATEDLSGGYTF | TGTGCCACCGAGGACCTTTCGGGGGGCTACACCTTC
- | - | TRBJ2-1 | TRBV28 | CASSHSRGGEQFF | TGTGCCAGCAGCCATAGTAGGGGAGGTGAGCAGTTCTTC
TRBD2 | - | TRBJ2-1 | TRBV7-2 | CASSPSLAGGYNEQFF | TGTGCCAGCAGCCCCTCCTTGGCGGGGGGGTACAATGAGCAGTTCTTC
TRBD2 | - | TRBJ2-2 | TRBV4-3 | CASSQYGGANTGELFF | TGCGCCAGCAGCCAGTACGGGGGGGCAAACACCGGGGAGCTGTTTTTT
TRBD2 | - | TRBJ2-3 | TRBV9 | CASSAEGLAGGRDTQYF | TGTGCCAGCAGCGCAGAGGGACTAGCGGGAGGGCGTGATACGCAGTATTTT
- | - | TRBJ2-3 | TRBV3-1/TRBV3-2 | CASSQFITDTQYF | TGTGCCAGCAGCCAATTTATCACAGATACGCAGTATTTT
- | - | TRBJ1-2 | TRBV7-2 | CASLREVGSQGYTF | TGTGCCAGTCTCCGGGAAGTGGGGTCTCAAGGCTACACCTTC
- | - | TRBJ1-6 | TRBV6-5 | CASRLQGRNSPLHF | TGTGCCAGCAGGTTACAGGGTCGGAATTCACCCCTCCACTTT